This TCR beta chain was retrieved from a study of control samples from healthy donors and cancer patients. Sequencing was performed with immunoSEQ multiplex PCR; in TCRdb, only in-frame clones are kept and a portion is missing. This repertoire shows some 79,000 clones, approximately 89% found once; its top ten account for approximately 7.2%. Germline V gene sequence: CDR1 LNHDA, CDR2 SQIVND (reference sequence). The V gene lost 6 bases and the J gene lost 4 bases, with 18 bases spanning the gap. This CDR3 is 15 amino acids long. The sequence was obtained from a man between 45 and 60 years old in good health. The chain uses TRBV19 and TRBJ1-2; D possibly corresponds to TRBD1 (6 bases). The sequencing input was blood. CDR3 bases: TGTGCCAGTAGCTCCCCAGGGGCAGGGAGCTATGGCTACACCTTC. This sequence encodes CASSSPGAGSYGYTF.